This T cell receptor (beta chain) is drawn from a study of graft-versus-host responses after intestinal transplantation. Study summary: Each patient got anti-thymocyte globulin induction, then tacrolimus and steroids for three to four years.

Clones were sequenced by immunoSEQ multiplex PCR, and TCRdb holds only the in-frame ones, with some missing. The sample shows over 100,000 clones, about 93% of them seen only once. For this clone: Its antigen is unidentified.

Germline loops: CDR1 SEHNR, CDR2 FQNEAQ (reference sequence). This CDR3 contains 16 residues. With 5 bases removed from V and 5 bases from J, the gap between germline ends came to 19 bases. This chain uses TRBV7-9 with TRBJ2-1; the D gene is possibly TRBD2 (5 bases). Sequenced material: unstimulated CD4+ T cells sorted from spleen or lymph node cells, taken before intestinal transplant. The TCR originated in a human donor who received an intestinal transplant. The CDR3 is CASSALRDPTHNEQFF. In DNA form, the CDR3 reads TGTGCCAGCAGCGCCCTCCGGGATCCGACCCACAATGAGCAGTTCTTC.